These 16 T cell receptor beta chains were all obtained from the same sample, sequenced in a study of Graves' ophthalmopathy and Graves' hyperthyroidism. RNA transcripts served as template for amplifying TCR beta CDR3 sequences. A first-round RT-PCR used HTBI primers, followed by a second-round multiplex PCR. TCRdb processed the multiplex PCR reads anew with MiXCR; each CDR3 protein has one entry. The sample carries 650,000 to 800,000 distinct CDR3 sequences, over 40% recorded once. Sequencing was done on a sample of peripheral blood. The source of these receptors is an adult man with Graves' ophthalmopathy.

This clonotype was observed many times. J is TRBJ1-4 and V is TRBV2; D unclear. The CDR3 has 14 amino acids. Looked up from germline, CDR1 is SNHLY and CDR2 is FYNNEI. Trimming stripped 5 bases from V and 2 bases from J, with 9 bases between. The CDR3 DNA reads TGTGCCAGCAGTTCCGGTATCACTAATGAAAAACTGTTTTTT. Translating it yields CASSSGITNEKLFF.

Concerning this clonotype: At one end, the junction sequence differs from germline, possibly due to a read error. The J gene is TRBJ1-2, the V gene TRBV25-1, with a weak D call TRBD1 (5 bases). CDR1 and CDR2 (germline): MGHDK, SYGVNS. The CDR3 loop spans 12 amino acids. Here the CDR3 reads CTSRDLEGGYTF. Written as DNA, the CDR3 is TGTACCAGCAGAGATCTAGAGGGGGGCTACACCTTC.

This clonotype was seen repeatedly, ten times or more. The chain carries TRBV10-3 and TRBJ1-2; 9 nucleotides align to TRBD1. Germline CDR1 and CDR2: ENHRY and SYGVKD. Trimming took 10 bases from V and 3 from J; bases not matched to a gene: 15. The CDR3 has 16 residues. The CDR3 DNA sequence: TGTGCCAGCAACCTACGACCGGGACAGGGAGACTATGGCTACACCTTC. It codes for CASNLRPGQGDYGYTF.

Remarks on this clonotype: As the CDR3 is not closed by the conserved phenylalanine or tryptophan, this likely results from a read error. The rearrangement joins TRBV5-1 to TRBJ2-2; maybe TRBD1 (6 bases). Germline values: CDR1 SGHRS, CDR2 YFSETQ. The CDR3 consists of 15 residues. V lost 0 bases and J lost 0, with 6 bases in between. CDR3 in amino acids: CASSLAGANTGELFL. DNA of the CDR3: TGCGCCAGCAGCTTGGCAGGGGCGAACACCGGGGAGCTGTTTCTT.

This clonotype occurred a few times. The CDR3 DNA follows: TGTGCCAGCAGTTTGATCAGGGGGCGATACGCCGGGGAGCTGTTTTTT. The encoded protein is CASSLIRGRYAGELFF. The chain carries TRBV12-3 or TRBV12-4 and TRBJ2-2; 8 positions match TRBD1. The CDR3 is 16 amino acids. With 3 bases clipped from V and 6 bases from J, the junction kept 9 bases outside the gene matches.

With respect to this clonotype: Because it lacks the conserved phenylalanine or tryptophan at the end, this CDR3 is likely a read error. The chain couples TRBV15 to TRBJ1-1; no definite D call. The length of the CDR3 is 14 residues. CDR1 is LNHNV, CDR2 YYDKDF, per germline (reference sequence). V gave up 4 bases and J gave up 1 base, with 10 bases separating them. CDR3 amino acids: CATSKVGANTEAFL. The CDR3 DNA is TGTGCCACCAGCAAAGTTGGAGCGAACACTGAAGCTTTCCTT.

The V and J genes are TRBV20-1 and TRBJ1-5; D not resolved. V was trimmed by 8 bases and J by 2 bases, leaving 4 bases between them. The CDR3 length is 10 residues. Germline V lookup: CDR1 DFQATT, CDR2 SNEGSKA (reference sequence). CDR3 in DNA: TGCAGTACAGGCAATCAGCCCCAGCATTTT. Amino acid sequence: CSTGNQPQHF.

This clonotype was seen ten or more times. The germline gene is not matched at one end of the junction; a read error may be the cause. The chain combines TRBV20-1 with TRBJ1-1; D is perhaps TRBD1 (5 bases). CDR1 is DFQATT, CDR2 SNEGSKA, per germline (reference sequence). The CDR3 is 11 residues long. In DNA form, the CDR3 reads TGCAGTGCTGGGGACCTTACTGGAGCTTTCTTT. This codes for CSAGDLTGAFF.

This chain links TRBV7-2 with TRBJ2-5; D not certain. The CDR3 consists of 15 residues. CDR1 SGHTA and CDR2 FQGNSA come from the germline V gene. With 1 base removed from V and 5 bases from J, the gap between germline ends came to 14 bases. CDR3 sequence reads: CASSLGISQQETQYF. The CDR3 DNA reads TGTGCCAGCAGCTTAGGGATCTCTCAGCAGGAGACCCAGTACTTC.

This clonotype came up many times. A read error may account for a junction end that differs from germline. Written as DNA, the CDR3 is TGTGCCAGCAGTTCCGGACAGGGGAATGAAAAACTGTTTTTT. Translated, it gives CASSSGQGNEKLFF. The chain joins TRBV5-1 to TRBJ1-4, with 9 nucleotides matching TRBD1. Germline CDR1 SGHRS, CDR2 YFSETQ. The CDR3 extends over 14 amino acids.

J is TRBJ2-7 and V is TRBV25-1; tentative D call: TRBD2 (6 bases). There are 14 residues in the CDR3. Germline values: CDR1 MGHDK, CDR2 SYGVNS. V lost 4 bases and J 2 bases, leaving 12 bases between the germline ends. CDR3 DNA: TGTGCCAGCAGTGCTAGCGCCGGTCCCTACGAGCAGTACTTC. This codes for CASSASAGPYEQYF.

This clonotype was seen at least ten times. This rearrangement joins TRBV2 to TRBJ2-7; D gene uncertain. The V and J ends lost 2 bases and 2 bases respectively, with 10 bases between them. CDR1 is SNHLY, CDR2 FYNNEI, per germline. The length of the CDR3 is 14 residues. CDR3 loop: CASSEFDGTYEQYF. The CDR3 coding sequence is TGTGCCAGCAGTGAATTTGACGGAACCTACGAGCAGTACTTC.

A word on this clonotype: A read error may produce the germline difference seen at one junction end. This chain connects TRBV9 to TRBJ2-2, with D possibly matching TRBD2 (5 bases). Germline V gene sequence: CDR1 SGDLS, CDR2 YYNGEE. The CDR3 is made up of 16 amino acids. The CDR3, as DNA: TGTGCCAGCAGCGTTCGTGAACGGCCGAACACCGGGGAGCTGGTTTTT. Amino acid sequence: CASSVRERPNTGELVF.

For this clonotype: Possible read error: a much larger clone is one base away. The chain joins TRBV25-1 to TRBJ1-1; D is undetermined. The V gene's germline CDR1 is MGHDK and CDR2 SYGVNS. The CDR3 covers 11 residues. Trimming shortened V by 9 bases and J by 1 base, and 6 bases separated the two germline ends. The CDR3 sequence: CASPQNTEAFF. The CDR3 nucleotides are TGTGCCAGTCCACAGAACACTGAAGCTTTCTTT.

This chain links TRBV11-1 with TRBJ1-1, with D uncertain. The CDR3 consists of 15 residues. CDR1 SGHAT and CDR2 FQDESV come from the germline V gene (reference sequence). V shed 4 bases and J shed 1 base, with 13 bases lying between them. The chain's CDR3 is CASSCLEGGNTEAFF. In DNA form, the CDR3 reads TGTGCCAGCAGCTGCCTGGAGGGAGGGAACACTGAAGCTTTCTTT.

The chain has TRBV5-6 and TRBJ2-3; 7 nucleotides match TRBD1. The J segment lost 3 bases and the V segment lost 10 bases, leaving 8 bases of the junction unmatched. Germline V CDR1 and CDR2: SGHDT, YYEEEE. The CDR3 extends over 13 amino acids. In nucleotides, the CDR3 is TGTGCCGGAGCAGGGGGAGATACAGATACGCAGTATTTT. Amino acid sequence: CAGAGGDTDTQYF.